One and the same sample provided the 8 T cell receptor beta chains below, sequenced in a study of T cells after yellow fever vaccination. TCRdb independently ran MiXCR on the 5' RACE reads; one entry per CDR3 protein. In the table there are 150,000 to 200,000 distinct CDR3 sequences, 6% to 7.5% of which are singletons. Source: CD4+ T cells sorted from PBMCs, taken less than 6 days after the first yellow fever vaccination. The receptors originated from a young man who received the YFV17D yellow fever vaccine.

The sample holds many counts of this clonotype. V and J are TRBV3-1 and TRBJ2-5; the match to TRBD2 covers 10 bases. The ends lost 4 bases at V and 5 bases at J; junction bases unmatched: 7. CDR3 length equals 15 residues. CDR1 and CDR2 from the germline V gene are LGHDT and YNNKEL (reference sequence). The CDR3 DNA reads as TGTGCCAGCAGCCTGGACTTAGCGGGGGGTGAGACCCAGTACTTC. This codes for CASSLDLAGGETQYF.

Comment on this clonotype: Since a much larger clone is just one base distant, this may be a read error. The chain links TRBV29-1 to TRBJ2-1; no firm D call. The ends were cut back, 4 bases at V and 0 bases at J, with 13 bases in the middle. Germline V gene lookup returns CDR1 SQVTM and CDR2 ANQGSEA. The CDR3 spans 15 residues. The CDR3 is CSVVLGSSSYNEQFF. Written as DNA, the CDR3 is TGCAGCGTTGTGCTGGGGTCGAGCTCCTACAATGAGCAGTTCTTC.

The V and J genes are TRBV5-4 and TRBJ2-2, with 8 positions matching TRBD2. Looked up from germline, CDR1 is SGHNT and CDR2 is YYREEE (reference sequence). The CDR3 extends over 15 amino acids. V lost 4 bases and J lost 3; bases outside the gene matches: 5. CDR3 amino acids: CASSPRGGDTGELFF. CDR3 sequence (DNA): TGTGCCAGCAGCCCCCGGGGGGGAGACACCGGGGAGCTGTTTTTT. Supplemented by reference TRBV5-4 and TRBJ2-2, the full variable domain reads ETGVTQSPTHLIKTRGQQVTLRCSSQSGHNTVSWYQQALGQGPQFIFQYYREEENGRGNFPPRFSGLQFPNYSSELNVNALELDDSALYLCASSPRGGDTGELFFGEGSRLTVL.

At least ten counts were recorded for this clonotype. The chain couples TRBV5-1 to TRBJ1-5, with 7 bases lining up with TRBD1. Losses at the gene ends were 7 bases for V and 2 bases for J; bases not matched to a gene: 9. The CDR3 sequence is 15 residues long. Germline CDR1 and CDR2: SGHRS and YFSETQ. The CDR3 DNA is TGCGCCAGCGCCCCGACAGGGATGGGCAATCAGCCCCAGCATTTT. This codes for CASAPTGMGNQPQHF.

The V call is TRBV7-9, the J call TRBJ2-1; 8 positions match TRBD2. This CDR3 has 16 residues. Germline values: CDR1 SEHNR, CDR2 FQNEAQ (reference sequence). The J segment lost 3 bases and the V segment lost 5 bases, leaving 9 bases of the junction unmatched. Here the CDR3 reads CASSPQGTRNYNEQFF. CDR3 in DNA: TGTGCCAGCAGCCCTCAAGGGACTAGAAACTACAATGAGCAGTTCTTC.

At least ten counts were recorded for this clonotype. The CDR3 is CASSLNPGPPGLEETQYF. The DNA of the CDR3 is TGTGCCAGCAGCTTAAACCCGGGACCCCCCGGCCTTGAAGAGACCCAGTACTTC. The J gene is TRBJ2-5, the V gene TRBV7-3, with D perhaps given as TRBD1 or TRBD2 (5 bases each). The CDR3 extends over 18 amino acids. V was shortened by 1 base and J by 3 bases, with 21 bases between the two germline ends. Germline V gene data show CDR1 as SGHTA and CDR2 as FQGTGA. Looking up the rest from reference TRBV7-3 and TRBJ2-5 gives the full variable domain: GAGVSQTPSNKVTEKGKYVELRCDPISGHTALYWYRQSLGQGPEFLIYFQGTGAADDSGLPNDRFFAVRPEGSVSTLKIQRTERGDSAVYLCASSLNPGPPGLEETQYFGPGTRLLVL.

The rearrangement links TRBV29-1 to TRBJ2-1, with D unclear. Germline V gene lookup returns CDR1 SQVTM and CDR2 ANQGSEA. The CDR3 is made up of 13 amino acids. V lost 6 bases to trimming and J lost 1 base, with 10 bases between them. The CDR3 spells CSVEEDSYNEQFF. The CDR3 bases are TGCAGCGTAGAGGAAGATTCCTACAATGAGCAGTTCTTC.

This clonotype was observed at least ten times. In nucleotides, the CDR3 is TGTGCCAGCAGCTTAGGGAGGTCAGATACGCAGTATTTT. Protein product: CASSLGRSDTQYF. The V call is TRBV7-9, the J call TRBJ2-3, with D maybe TRBD2 (5 bases). The germline CDR1 and CDR2 sequences are SEHNR and FQNEAQ (reference sequence). The V end was cut by 1 base, the J end by 4 bases, with 6 bases between. The CDR3 is 13 residues long.